These T cell receptor beta chains were read from a single sample in a study of blood T cell repertoires in COVID-19. The protocol was immunoSEQ multiplex PCR, while the TCRdb copy is restricted to in-frame clones and leaves out a portion. Of under 300,000 clones listed, over 75% are singletons. Material for sequencing was peripheral blood. These receptors were collected from a woman aged 70-85 years with acute or convalescent COVID-19. CDR3s include the opening cysteine and the closing phenylalanine or tryptophan. Each record gives: J gene, V gene, clone size, D gene, CDR3 DNA, CDR3 protein. The D gene is left open where the match is weak. A clone size is listed for some rows: how often the clone was seen (once, few, many), or a class if it is expanded.

j_gene: TRBJ1-5
v_gene: TRBV18
abundance: once
d_gene: TRBD1
CDR3nt: TGTGCCAGCTCCCCGCCGGGACAGGCGTCCAATCAGCCCCAGCATTTT
CDR3aa: CASSPPGQASNQPQHF

j_gene: TRBJ2-7
v_gene: TRBV3-1/TRBV3-2
abundance: .
d_gene: TRBD2
CDR3nt: TGTGCCAGCAGCCGCGCAGCGGGGGAGCAGTACTTC
CDR3aa: CASSRAAGEQYF

j_gene: TRBJ2-2
v_gene: TRBV11-3
abundance: .
d_gene: .
CDR3nt: TGTGCCAGCAGCTTAAGGGGGTGGGAGCTGTTTTTT
CDR3aa: CASSLRGWELFF

j_gene: TRBJ2-1
v_gene: TRBV20-1
abundance: .
d_gene: TRBD2
CDR3nt: TGCAGTGCTATAGGGCTAGCGGGGCTGTTCTTC
CDR3aa: CSAIGLAGLFF

j_gene: TRBJ1-1
v_gene: TRBV6-5
abundance: .
d_gene: .
CDR3nt: TGTGCCAGCTCCGTGACAGACATGAACACTGAAGCTTTCTTT
CDR3aa: CASSVTDMNTEAFF

j_gene: TRBJ1-1
v_gene: TRBV7-8
abundance: .
d_gene: .
CDR3nt: TGTGCCAGCAGCCTCCGGACAGACTACACTGAAGCTTTCTTT
CDR3aa: CASSLRTDYTEAFF

j_gene: TRBJ2-7
v_gene: TRBV18
abundance: .
d_gene: TRBD1
CDR3nt: TGTGCCAGCTCGCAAGGACAGGGCTACGAGCAGTACTTC
CDR3aa: CASSQGQGYEQYF

j_gene: TRBJ2-4
v_gene: TRBV5-1
abundance: .
d_gene: TRBD2
CDR3nt: TGCGCCAGCAGCTTGGTGGAGGGAGGGGACAAAAACATTCAGTACTTC
CDR3aa: CASSLVEGGDKNIQYF

j_gene: TRBJ2-7
v_gene: TRBV7-7
abundance: .
d_gene: .
CDR3nt: TGTGCTAGCAGCCTCTCCTCTCCCGGGGGGCCGTCTACGGAGCAGTACTTC
CDR3aa: CASSLSSPGGPSTEQYF

j_gene: TRBJ1-4
v_gene: TRBV24-1
abundance: .
d_gene: .
CDR3nt: TGTGCCCCAGAGGGAGCAGAGAATGAAAAACTGTTTTTT
CDR3aa: CAPEGAENEKLFF

j_gene: TRBJ1-1
v_gene: TRBV6-5
abundance: .
d_gene: TRBD1
CDR3nt: TGTGCCAGCAGGTTCGGACAGGGGTTCACTGAAGCTTTCTTT
CDR3aa: CASRFGQGFTEAFF

j_gene: TRBJ1-1
v_gene: TRBV3-1/TRBV3-2
abundance: .
d_gene: TRBD1
CDR3nt: TGTGCCAGCAGCCAGATACTCCCCGGGACAGGAAACACTGAAGCTTTCTTT
CDR3aa: CASSQILPGTGNTEAFF

j_gene: TRBJ1-2
v_gene: TRBV18
abundance: .
d_gene: TRBD1
CDR3nt: TGTGCCAGCTCTGCGGGGCAGGGGGCGAATACCTTC
CDR3aa: CASSAGQGANTF

j_gene: TRBJ1-5
v_gene: TRBV5-4
abundance: few
d_gene: .
CDR3nt: TGTGCCAGCAGTGTAAATAGAGGGCCTCAGCCCCAGCATTTT
CDR3aa: CASSVNRGPQPQHF

j_gene: TRBJ1-1
v_gene: TRBV19
abundance: .
d_gene: .
CDR3nt: TGTGCCAGTAGTATAGATCTGAGACAGTCCTACACTGAAGCTTTCTTT
CDR3aa: CASSIDLRQSYTEAFF

j_gene: TRBJ2-2
v_gene: TRBV29-1
abundance: .
d_gene: .
CDR3nt: TGCAGCGTTGCGGGGGGCGTTGACACCGGGGAGCTGTTTTTT
CDR3aa: CSVAGGVDTGELFF

j_gene: TRBJ1-5
v_gene: TRBV30
abundance: .
d_gene: .
CDR3nt: TGTGCCTGGAGTGTAGGGTGGAGCGGTACCCAGCATTTT
CDR3aa: CAWSVGWSGTQHF

j_gene: TRBJ1-3
v_gene: TRBV12-3/TRBV12-4
abundance: .
d_gene: .
CDR3nt: TGTGCCAGCAGTTTTGGGACAGGAAACACCATATATTTT
CDR3aa: CASSFGTGNTIYF

j_gene: TRBJ1-1
v_gene: TRBV19
abundance: .
d_gene: TRBD1
CDR3nt: TGTGCCAGTAGTATATCGGACAGGGGGCGGACTGAAGCTTTCTTT
CDR3aa: CASSISDRGRTEAFF

j_gene: TRBJ2-7
v_gene: TRBV5-1
abundance: .
d_gene: TRBD1
CDR3nt: TGCGCCAGCAGCACAGACAGGGGGCCTTACGAGCAGTACTTC
CDR3aa: CASSTDRGPYEQYF

j_gene: TRBJ2-3
v_gene: TRBV6-5
abundance: .
d_gene: TRBD1
CDR3nt: TGCGCCGCCAGGGGGAGCACAGATACGCAGTATTTT
CDR3aa: CAARGSTDTQYF

j_gene: TRBJ2-6
v_gene: TRBV30
abundance: .
d_gene: TRBD1
CDR3nt: TGTGCCTGGAGTGGGACAGGGGTCGACTCTGGGGCCAACGTCCTGACTTTC
CDR3aa: CAWSGTGVDSGANVLTF